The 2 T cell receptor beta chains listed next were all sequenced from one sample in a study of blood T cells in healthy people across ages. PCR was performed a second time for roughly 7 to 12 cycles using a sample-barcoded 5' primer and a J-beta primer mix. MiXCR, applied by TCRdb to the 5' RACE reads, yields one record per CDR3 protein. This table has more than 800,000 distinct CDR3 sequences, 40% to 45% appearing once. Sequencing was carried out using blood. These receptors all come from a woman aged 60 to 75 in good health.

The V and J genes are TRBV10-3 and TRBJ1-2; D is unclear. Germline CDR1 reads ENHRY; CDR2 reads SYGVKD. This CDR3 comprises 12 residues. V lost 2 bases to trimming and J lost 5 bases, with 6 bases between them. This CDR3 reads CAISEMGYGYTF. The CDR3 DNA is TGTGCCATCAGTGAGATGGGGTATGGCTACACCTTC.

For the CDR3, the DNA is TGTGCCAGCAGTTTGGCTACGGGGGCTAATGAAAAACTGTTTTTT. It specifies CASSLATGANEKLFF. The chain uses TRBV27 and TRBJ1-4; a weak D match, TRBD1 (5 bases). The germline gives CDR1 MNHEY, CDR2 SMNVEV (reference sequence). The CDR3 runs to 15 residues. The V gene lost 3 bases and the J gene lost 3 bases, with 11 bases spanning the gap.